Sequencing of this T cell receptor beta chain was carried out in a study of persistence of HIV-infected CD4 T cells. Findings and caveats of the study: Compared with CD3/CD28-stimulated cells, CMV- and Gag-responding cells showed lower TCRbeta richness. Bulk TCR data could not be restricted to HIV-1-infected CMV-responding cells.

Germline-derived CDR1 and CDR2 are MNHEY and SMNVEV (reference sequence). V gave up 6 bases and J gave up 4 bases, with 19 bases separating them. This CDR3 has 16 residues. The stimulus was an HIV-1 Gag 15-mer peptide pool, 0.95 to 1 ug/peptide/mL. Sorted nonresponding memory CD4+ T cells were CD40L-negative, CD69-negative, CD45RO-high. Donors had CD4+ T cell counts above 400 cells/uL and were CMV-seropositive. Before stimulation, PBMCs underwent CD8+ T cell depletion. The immunoSEQ assay was version 4, run in survey mode. TCRdb's table, derived via immunoSEQ multiplex PCR, lists solely in-frame clones and lacks some. Among under 40,000 clones, 82% were seen once, and the ten largest hold 15% to 20%. In regard to this clone: Its antigen is unidentified.

The sequence derives from an adult woman with HIV who was CMV-seropositive. Sample: CD4+ T cells sorted from PBMCs after roughly 18-hour stimulation, taken from a patient who received antiretroviral therapy. The chain employs TRBV27 and TRBJ1-5, with D maybe TRBD1 (6 bases). The CDR3 here is CASRSLGQSINQPQHF. The CDR3 DNA sequence: TGTGCCAGCAGAAGCCTCGGACAGAGTATTAATCAGCCCCAGCATTTT.